The 9 T cell receptor beta chains below all came from one sample that was sequenced in a study of blood T cell repertoires in COVID-19. Clones were read by immunoSEQ multiplex PCR, and TCRdb kept only the in-frame ones, dropping some. Among about 270,000 clones listed, more than 75% were seen once. Source material: peripheral blood. The source is a man aged 35 to 55 who had recovered from COVID-19.

This clone appeared a single time. This rearrangement joins TRBV10-3 to TRBJ1-6; unclear D gene. CDR3 length: 19 residues. Trimming removed 0 bases from V and 0 bases from J, with 15 bases in between. Germline lookup yields CDR1 ENHRY and CDR2 SYGVKD. The chain's CDR3 is CAISESISAASSYNSPLHF. The CDR3 DNA sequence: TGTGCCATCAGTGAGTCGATAAGCGCGGCGAGCTCCTATAATTCACCCCTCCACTTT.

The chain combines TRBV3-1 (or the pseudogene TRBV3-2) with TRBJ1-2, with D possibly matching TRBD1 (6 bases). Trimming stripped 6 bases from V and 4 bases from J, with 12 bases between. This CDR3 has 13 amino acids. In germline, CDR1 is LGHDT, CDR2 YNNKEL (reference sequence). The CDR3 DNA reads as TGTGCCAGCAGTCTTAAAGGGGGCTATGGCTACACCTTC. Translated, it gives CASSLKGGYGYTF.

V gene TRBV10-3 combines with J gene TRBJ2-3, with D maybe TRBD2 (5 bases). This CDR3 contains 17 residues. Germline V gives CDR1 ENHRY, CDR2 SYGVKD. Trimming cost V 2 bases and J 4 bases, with 19 bases left between them. This CDR3 reads CAISEGESVPLPDTQYF. Here the CDR3 DNA reads TGTGCCATCAGTGAGGGGGAGTCGGTCCCTTTACCAGATACGCAGTATTTT.

The rearrangement uses TRBV6-5 and TRBJ1-2; TRBD1 matches at 9 bases. V trimming: 6 bases; J trimming: 8 bases; junction bases outside the gene matches: 7. The CDR3 has 13 residues. Germline V CDR1 and CDR2: MNHEY, SVGAGI. The CDR3 DNA sequence: TGTGCCAGCAGACCTACAGGGGGCCACGGCTACACCTTC. Amino acid sequence: CASRPTGGHGYTF.

The gene calls are TRBV6-2 or TRBV6-3 and TRBJ2-3, with 10 bases fitting TRBD2. Trimming removed 0 bases from V and 2 bases from J; junction bases left unmatched: 11. The CDR3 has 19 amino acids. CDR1 MNHEY and CDR2 SVGEGT come from the germline V gene. The CDR3 nucleotides are TGTGCCAGCAGTTACTCCATGTCGAGCGGGGGGGATCACACAGATACGCAGTATTTT. Amino acids: CASSYSMSSGGDHTDTQYF.

This chain connects TRBV15 to TRBJ2-7, with D possibly TRBD2 on 6 matching bases. With 0 bases removed from V and 0 bases from J, the gap between germline ends came to 15 bases. This CDR3 spans 17 amino acids. CDR1 and CDR2 from the germline V gene are LNHNV and YYDKDF (reference sequence). In DNA form, the CDR3 reads TGTGCCACCAGCAGAGAGTTCGCGGGGCGCGACTCCTACGAGCAGTACTTC. It codes for CATSREFAGRDSYEQYF.

The chain has TRBV3-1 (or the pseudogene TRBV3-2) and TRBJ2-7; possibly TRBD1 for D (6 bases). The V and J ends lost 3 bases and 5 bases respectively, with 20 bases between them. The CDR3 covers 16 residues. Germline assignment: CDR1 LGHDT and CDR2 YNNKEL (reference sequence). The CDR3 nucleotides are TGTGCCAGCAGCCACGCCAGCGGTAGCAGGGGCCACGAGCAGTACTTC. Translation: CASSHASGSRGHEQYF.

V gene TRBV7-9 combines with J gene TRBJ1-2; D uncertain. Germline V gene sequence: CDR1 SEHNR, CDR2 FQNEAQ (reference sequence). Trimming left V 6 bases short and J 4 bases short, with 12 bases between. CDR3 length: 13 amino acids. This CDR3 reads CASSSTEIYGYTF. The CDR3, as DNA: TGTGCCAGCAGTTCGACGGAGATCTATGGCTACACCTTC.

The CDR3 DNA reads as TGTGCCAGCAGTGCACACCAAGAATCCTATGGCTACACCTTC. This translates into CASSAHQESYGYTF. This chain joins TRBV2 and TRBJ1-2; D gene ambiguous. Germline loops: CDR1 SNHLY, CDR2 FYNNEI. This CDR3 has 14 residues. Deletions cut 4 bases from V and 4 bases from J, with 13 bases between.